This T cell receptor (beta chain) was profiled in a study of sequential checkpoint blockade in melanoma. Assay: immunoSEQ multiplex PCR; the TCRdb copy retains only in-frame clones and omits some. The sample holds some 10,000 clones, 75% to 80% seen once. Regarding treatment: randomized to nivolumab then ipilimumab (arm A) or the reverse (arm B). DNA-damaging chemotherapy had not been given to any patient beforehand. This clone has a handful of counts. The V gene's germline CDR1 is SGDLS and CDR2 YYNGEE. Trimming took 4 bases from V and 5 from J; bases not matched to a gene: 8. The CDR3 totals 16 residues.

The sample in question was CD8+ T cells sorted from blood (inferred from file names), obtained from a patient given nivolumab and ipilimumab in sequence. The TCR originated in a human donor with melanoma. V and J are TRBV9 and TRBJ2-1, with 11 bases that match TRBD2. The CDR3 DNA is TGTGCCAGCAGCCCGGGGACTAGCGGCCTTGACAATGAGCAGTTCTTC. It encodes CASSPGTSGLDNEQFF.